The source of this T cell receptor (beta chain) is a study of T cell responses to AZD1222 COVID-19 vaccine. Overall study results and limits: The donor cohort was predominantly white British with a female majority, and clonal diversity may have been underestimated. A rise in Spike-specific TCR breadth and depth followed two AZD1222 doses. Researchers report vaccine-associated CD4 TCRs spanning spike, with dominance at 160-218 and 743-854.

This CDR3 has 14 residues. V dropped 1 base and J dropped 8 bases, with 11 bases sitting between them. The germline V gene has CDR1 SEHNR and CDR2 FQNEAQ (reference sequence). For this clone: As yet, its antigen is unknown.

TCRdb's table, derived via immunoSEQ multiplex PCR, lists solely in-frame clones and lacks some. Here the sample spans roughly 120,000 clones, approximately 89% being singletons. The source material was peripheral blood, sampled 28 days after the second AZD1222 dose. This clonotype was sampled from an adult who received the AZD1222 COVID-19 vaccine. The chain has TRBV7-9 and TRBJ1-4, with D possibly being TRBD1 (6 bases). The CDR3 sequence: CASSLVRGTEKLFF. CDR3 DNA sequence: TGTGCCAGCAGCTTAGTCCGGGGGACAGAAAAACTGTTTTTT.